This entry lists 12 T cell receptor beta chains sequenced from one sample in a study of cytomegalovirus exposure and HLA in healthy donors. TCRdb's table, derived via immunoSEQ multiplex PCR, lists solely in-frame clones and lacks some. The data hold just over 20,000 clones, with approximately 97% observed a single time. The source material was PBMCs. The receptors stem from a man aged 25-40 years in good health and CMV-seropositive.

This chain connects TRBV29-1 to TRBJ1-1; tentative D call: TRBD1 (5 bases). The germline CDR1 and CDR2 sequences are SQVTM and ANQGSEA. Trimming took 8 bases from V and 3 from J, leaving 10 bases between them. The CDR3 covers 11 residues. In DNA form, the CDR3 reads TGCAGCCCGGGGGGGGACACTGAAGCTTTCTTT. Residues: CSPGGDTEAFF.

The chain recombines TRBV16 with TRBJ2-7; 9 positions match TRBD1. There are 15 residues in the CDR3. Germline-derived CDR1 and CDR2 are KGHSY and FQNENV. V shed 2 bases, J shed 1 base, and the junction held 3 bases outside the gene matches. This CDR3 is CASSQIGTGSYEQYF. DNA for the CDR3: TGTGCCAGCAGCCAAATCGGGACAGGGTCCTACGAGCAGTACTTC.

This clone was seen only once. The rearrangement uses TRBV5-6 and TRBJ2-2; TRBD2 matches at 8 bases. The V and J ends lost 0 bases and 1 base, in that order; junction bases with no gene match: 11. There are 19 residues in the CDR3. Germline-derived CDR1 and CDR2 are SGHDT and YYEEEE. The CDR3 protein is CASSLEASGWWLNTGELFF. The CDR3 nucleotides are TGTGCCAGCAGCTTGGAGGCTAGCGGGTGGTGGCTGAACACCGGGGAGCTGTTTTTT.

This sequence joins TRBV25-1 and TRBJ2-3, with 8 bases lining up with TRBD1. The CDR3 spans 14 residues. Germline V lookup: CDR1 MGHDK, CDR2 SYGVNS. The J segment lost 3 bases and the V segment lost 4 bases, leaving 3 bases of the junction unmatched. The CDR3 DNA reads TGTGCCAGCAGTGTAACAGGGGGGACAGATACGCAGTATTTT. Its protein product is CASSVTGGTDTQYF.

This chain links TRBV10-3 with TRBJ1-5, with D possibly matching TRBD1 (6 bases). Trimming cost V 0 bases and J 7 bases, with 16 bases left between them. In germline, CDR1 is ENHRY, CDR2 SYGVKD. The length of the CDR3 is 16 residues. The CDR3 region is CAISESERGTGQPQHF. CDR3 DNA: TGTGCCATCAGTGAGTCGGAAAGGGGTACAGGGCAGCCCCAGCATTTT.

The rearrangement joins TRBV18 to TRBJ2-5; 9 bases are shared with TRBD2. The germline CDR1 and CDR2 sequences are KGHSH and LQKENI. This CDR3 contains 14 residues. V was pared by 3 bases and J by 5 bases, with 4 bases of the junction left unmatched. The CDR3 DNA sequence: TGTGCCAGCTCACCCGGGACTAGCCGGGAGACCCAGTACTTC. This gives the protein CASSPGTSRETQYF.

The V call is TRBV27, the J call TRBJ2-7; maybe TRBD1 (7 bases). The germline gives CDR1 MNHEY, CDR2 SMNVEV (reference sequence). The CDR3 contains 15 residues. V shed 6 bases and J shed 7 bases, with 22 bases lying between them. CDR3 sequence: CASSEPAGGLGEQYF. CDR3 nucleotides: TGTGCCAGCAGCGAACCGGCAGGGGGACTTGGGGAGCAGTACTTC.

This rearrangement joins TRBV6-5 to TRBJ1-2; D unresolved. This CDR3 region has 12 residues. Per the germline V gene, CDR1 is MNHEY and CDR2 is SVGAGI. V was pared by 4 bases and J by 4 bases, with 7 bases between. This chain's CDR3 is CASSSRSYGYTF. The CDR3, as DNA: TGTGCCAGCAGTTCCCGGTCCTATGGCTACACCTTC.

The chain is built from TRBV14 and TRBJ1-1; 7 positions match TRBD1. In germline, CDR1 is SGHDN, CDR2 FVKESK. The ends lost 4 bases at V and 5 bases at J; junction bases unmatched: 7. This CDR3 region has 14 residues. CDR3 loop: CASSRIQGTTEAFF. The CDR3 bases are TGTGCCAGCAGCCGAATACAGGGGACGACTGAAGCTTTCTTT. Drawing the rest from reference TRBV14 and TRBJ1-1, the complete variable domain is EAGVTQFPSHSVIEKGQTVTLRCDPISGHDNLYWYRRVMGKEIKFLLHFVKESKQDESGMPNNRFLAERTGGTYSTLKVQPAELEDSGVYFCASSRIQGTTEAFFGQGTRLTVV.

The rearrangement joins TRBV9 to TRBJ2-2; D gene ambiguous. With 4 bases removed from V and 6 bases from J, the gap between germline ends came to 7 bases. Germline CDR1 SGDLS, CDR2 YYNGEE. This CDR3 spans 12 amino acids. This chain's CDR3 is CASSFTSGELFF. The DNA for the CDR3 is TGTGCCAGCAGCTTCACATCCGGGGAGCTGTTTTTT.

The chain's CDR3 is CASSPLSRIPFNEQFF. The DNA for the CDR3 is TGTGCCAGCAGCCCTCTTTCCAGGATCCCTTTCAATGAGCAGTTCTTC. This chain uses TRBV9 with TRBJ2-1; D is unresolved. The CDR3 is made up of 16 amino acids. Trimming pared 4 bases from V and 6 bases from J, leaving 20 bases between. Germline assignment: CDR1 SGDLS and CDR2 YYNGEE.

The V gene is TRBV5-4, the J gene TRBJ2-1; D perhaps matches TRBD2 (6 bases). V lost 3 bases, J lost 3 bases, and 13 bases lay in between. The CDR3 has 15 amino acids. Per germline, CDR1 SGHNT and CDR2 YYREEE (reference sequence). The CDR3, as DNA: TGTGCCAGCAGCTCTACGGGAGCCGGCTACAATGAGCAGTTCTTC. Residues: CASSSTGAGYNEQFF.